This passage covers 32 T cell receptor beta chains from one sample sequenced in a study of cytomegalovirus exposure and HLA in healthy donors. Primers included in the PCR were 60 Vbeta and 13 Jbeta primers. TCRdb's copy holds only in-frame clones and misses some; the assay was immunoSEQ multiplex PCR. The sample table sets out 130,000 or so clones. Sequencing used PBMCs. The receptors come from a woman aged 18 to 35 in good health and CMV-seronegative.

V and J are TRBV11-3 and TRBJ2-3; a weak D match, TRBD2 (6 bases). This CDR3 region has 14 residues. The germline V and J ends were trimmed by 7 bases and 0 bases, with 11 bases remaining between them. CDR1 SGHNT and CDR2 YENEEA come from the germline V gene. DNA of the CDR3: TGTGCCAGCACTCGAGCGGGTAGCACAGATACGCAGTATTTT. As protein: CASTRAGSTDTQYF.

This rearrangement joins TRBV19 to TRBJ2-1; possibly TRBD2 for D (5 bases). CDR3 length: 15 amino acids. V shed 2 bases and J shed 8 bases, with 16 bases lying between them. Germline-derived CDR1 and CDR2 are LNHDA and SQIVND (reference sequence). The CDR3 protein is CASSIFIAGGYEQFF. DNA for the CDR3: TGTGCCAGTAGTATATTTATAGCCGGAGGCTATGAGCAGTTCTTC.

The rearrangement joins TRBV4-1 to TRBJ2-5, with TRBD2 matching 11 bases. The CDR3 is 15 residues long. Looked up from germline, CDR1 is MGHRA and CDR2 is YSYEKL. Unmatched junction bases numbered 6, after V lost 4 bases and J lost 5 bases. The chain's CDR3 is CASSRVAGGRETQYF. The CDR3 region has the DNA TGCGCCAGCAGCCGAGTAGCGGGAGGGCGTGAGACCCAGTACTTC.

This chain links TRBV6-6 with TRBJ2-4; 9 nucleotides agree with TRBD1. This CDR3 has 16 amino acids. Unmatched junction bases numbered 14, after V lost 6 bases and J lost 8 bases. CDR1 and CDR2 (germline): MNHNY, SVGAGI (reference sequence). CDR3 protein: CASSTGGASGSDIQYF. In nucleotides, the CDR3 is TGTGCCAGCAGCACAGGGGGCGCATCCGGGTCGGACATTCAGTACTTC.

The gene calls are TRBV6-5 and TRBJ1-1; no clear D gene. The V gene's germline CDR1 is MNHEY and CDR2 SVGAGI. The CDR3 runs to 13 residues. V was cut by 4 bases and J by 1 base, with 7 bases left in between. CDR3 bases: TGTGCCAGCAGTTTGTCAGGGAACACTGAAGCTTTCTTT. Protein: CASSLSGNTEAFF.

Comments on this clone: Other DNA sequences within the sample encode an identical CDR3. V and J are TRBV5-6 and TRBJ2-3, with D perhaps matching TRBD1 (5 bases). This CDR3 is built from 12 residues. Germline CDR1 reads SGHDT; CDR2 reads YYEEEE. V was shortened by 2 bases and J by 6 bases, with 7 bases between the two germline ends. As DNA, the CDR3 is TGTGCCAGCAGCTTTGGGGCGGATACGCAGTATTTT. Translation: CASSFGADTQYF.

DNA for the CDR3: TGTGCCAGCAGTCCGCAGGGGACGACAGATACGCAGTATTTT. Protein product: CASSPQGTTDTQYF. The J gene is TRBJ2-3, the V gene TRBV27, with D maybe TRBD1 (6 bases). This CDR3 contains 14 residues. Trimming removed 5 bases from V and 3 bases from J, with 12 bases in between. The V gene's germline CDR1 is MNHEY and CDR2 SMNVEV (reference sequence).

V is TRBV7-3 and J is TRBJ2-3; tentatively, D is TRBD2 (6 bases). There are 15 residues in the CDR3. V gave up 4 bases and J gave up 0 bases, with 11 bases separating them. CDR1 and CDR2 (germline): SGHTA, FQGTGA. CDR3 protein: CASSSVAASTDTQYF. The CDR3 DNA sequence: TGTGCCAGCAGCTCAGTAGCGGCTAGCACAGATACGCAGTATTTT.

CDR3 nucleotide sequence: TGTGCCTGGAGTGTATTAGCGGCAGGGGGCATCACAGATACGCAGTATTTT. As protein: CAWSVLAAGGITDTQYF. The chain has TRBV30 and TRBJ2-3, with TRBD1 matching 8 bases. The CDR3 length is 17 residues. Germline CDR1 GTSNPN, CDR2 SVGIG (reference sequence). V was pared by 0 bases and J by 2 bases, with 10 bases of the junction left unmatched.

The gene calls are TRBV21-1 and TRBJ1-2; no check of the table's D call, TRBD1, against the DNA was made. TRBV21-1 is a listed pseudogene. The CDR3 is 13 residues long. This chain's CDR3 is CASRWGRGQGYTF. CDR3 nucleotides: TGTGCCAGCAGATGGGGCAGGGGGCAAGGCTACACCTTC.

The rearrangement uses TRBV5-6 and TRBJ2-3; tentative D call: TRBD1 (5 bases). CDR3 length equals 15 residues. V was shortened by 2 bases and J by 4 bases, with 14 bases between the two germline ends. Germline lookup yields CDR1 SGHDT and CDR2 YYEEEE. As DNA, the CDR3 is TGTGCCAGCAGCTTTTTCGAAGGCAGGGCAGATACGCAGTATTTT. Its protein is CASSFFEGRADTQYF.

The rearrangement joins TRBV5-4 to TRBJ2-5; 9 bases match TRBD1. The CDR3 extends over 15 amino acids. V trimming: 0 bases; J trimming: 4 bases; junction bases outside the gene matches: 4. The germline gives CDR1 SGHNT, CDR2 YYREEE (reference sequence). CDR3 loop: CASSLGTGAGETQYF. The CDR3 DNA is TGTGCCAGCAGCTTGGGGACAGGGGCCGGAGAGACCCAGTACTTC.

The rearrangement joins TRBV9 to TRBJ2-7; D unclear. The CDR3 has 13 amino acids. Deletions cut 0 bases from V and 2 bases from J, with 6 bases between. CDR1 and CDR2 from the germline V gene are SGDLS and YYNGEE. In DNA form, the CDR3 reads TGTGCCAGCAGCGTAGAAGACACCTACGAGCAGTACTTC. Protein product: CASSVEDTYEQYF.

About this clone itself: This same CDR3 is encoded by further DNA sequences in the sample. This CDR3 reads CASSRGQGNQPQHF. CDR3 nucleotide sequence: TGTGCCAGCAGCCGAGGACAGGGTAATCAGCCCCAGCATTTT. The rearrangement links TRBV4-2 to TRBJ1-5, with 8 bases identical to TRBD1. V shed 4 bases, J shed 4 bases, and the junction held 3 bases outside the gene matches. Germline V CDR1 and CDR2: LGHNA, YNFKEQ. The CDR3 contains 14 residues.

The chain joins TRBV6-5 to TRBJ1-1; tentatively, D is TRBD1 (5 bases). This CDR3 has 15 residues. Germline assignment: CDR1 MNHEY and CDR2 SVGAGI. The V end lost 2 bases, the J end lost 6 bases, and 16 bases lay between the germline ends. The CDR3 sequence: CASSYKRLGGSEAFF. CDR3 coding DNA: TGTGCCAGCAGTTACAAGAGACTGGGGGGGTCTGAAGCTTTCTTT.

V gene TRBV21-1 combines with J gene TRBJ1-1; TRBD1, the table's D call, lacks a check against the DNA. TRBV21-1 constitutes a pseudogene. This CDR3 has 13 amino acids. The CDR3 DNA sequence: TGTGCCAGCAGCAATAGGGGATTCACTGAAGCTTTCTTT. It yields the protein CASSNRGFTEAFF.

V and J are TRBV15 and TRBJ2-1; 9 nucleotides line up with TRBD1. V shed 4 bases and J 5 bases; nucleotides not matched to a gene: 9. This CDR3 has 16 amino acids. The germline V gene encodes CDR1 LNHNV and CDR2 YYDKDF (reference sequence). CDR3 in amino acids: CATSNLGTGRDNEQFF. The CDR3 bases are TGTGCCACCAGCAACCTGGGGACAGGGAGGGACAATGAGCAGTTCTTC.

The rearrangement uses TRBV19 and TRBJ2-7; 8 bases are shared with TRBD2. Germline lookup yields CDR1 LNHDA and CDR2 SQIVND (reference sequence). V shed 4 bases, J shed 2 bases, and the junction held 4 bases outside the gene matches. CDR3 size: 14 residues. Here the CDR3 DNA reads TGTGCCAGTAGTAACCCGGGACTAGCCTACGAGCAGTACTTC. Amino acids: CASSNPGLAYEQYF.

The V gene is TRBV19, the J gene TRBJ2-1; TRBD2 matches 8 bases. The germline V gene has CDR1 LNHDA and CDR2 SQIVND (reference sequence). The CDR3 is made up of 15 amino acids. J was trimmed by 5 bases and V by 1 base; bases with no gene match: 4. The CDR3 DNA reads TGTGCCAGTAGTATAGTGAATAGCGGGAACAATGAGCAGTTCTTC. This gives the protein CASSIVNSGNNEQFF.

A remark on this clone: The junction does not match germline at one end; this may be a read error. This rearrangement joins TRBV19 to TRBJ1-1; D gene unclear. This CDR3 contains 13 residues. Germline values: CDR1 LNHDA, CDR2 SQIVND (reference sequence). CDR3 nucleotide sequence: TGTGCCAGTAGTATAGACAGGAACGCTGAAGCTTTCTTT. It translates to CASSIDRNAEAFF.

This sequence joins TRBV5-4 and TRBJ1-1, with D perhaps TRBD1 (5 bases). The CDR3 totals 14 residues. V lost 4 bases to trimming and J lost 7 bases, with 17 bases between them. Per germline, CDR1 SGHNT and CDR2 YYREEE (reference sequence). CDR3 coding DNA: TGTGCCAGCAGCCCGGGGGACCGGCGGGGTGAAGCTTTCTTT. This encodes CASSPGDRRGEAFF.

The chain has TRBV2 and TRBJ1-1; a possible D gene is TRBD1 (6 bases). This CDR3 comprises 13 residues. Trimming shortened V by 5 bases and J by 1 base, and 8 bases separated the two germline ends. Germline lookup yields CDR1 SNHLY and CDR2 FYNNEI. The CDR3 DNA sequence: TGTGCCAGCAGTTTACAGGGGAACACTGAAGCTTTCTTT. This gives the protein CASSLQGNTEAFF.

V is TRBV6-5 and J is TRBJ1-6; weak D call: TRBD1 (6 bases). V was cut by 4 bases and J by 3 bases, with 13 bases left in between. CDR3 length: 16 residues. Per the germline V gene, CDR1 is MNHEY and CDR2 is SVGAGI. The CDR3, as DNA: TGTGCCAGCAGTTCCTCTTACAGGGACTATAATTCACCCCTCCACTTT. This sequence encodes CASSSSYRDYNSPLHF.

The J gene is TRBJ2-3, the V gene TRBV13, with D perhaps TRBD1 (5 bases). This CDR3 has 16 amino acids. V was pared by 4 bases and J by 2 bases, with 16 bases between. Germline V gene data show CDR1 as PRHDT and CDR2 as FYEKMQ (reference sequence). CDR3 sequence: CASSSSGARSTDTQYF. CDR3 DNA: TGTGCCAGCAGCTCCAGTGGGGCCCGATCCACAGATACGCAGTATTTT.

The rearrangement links TRBV5-1 to TRBJ2-3, with TRBD2 matching 10 bases. Germline CDR1 SGHRS, CDR2 YFSETQ. The CDR3 runs 16 residues. The J segment lost 0 bases and the V segment lost 4 bases, leaving 5 bases of the junction unmatched. CDR3 loop: CASSGSGRSSTDTQYF. CDR3 sequence (DNA): TGCGCCAGCAGCGGTAGCGGGAGGTCTAGCACAGATACGCAGTATTTT. Filled out from reference TRBV5-1 and TRBJ2-3, the complete variable domain reads KAGVTQTPRYLIKTRGQQVTLSCSPISGHRSVSWYQQTPGQGLQFLFEYFSETQRNKGNFPGRFSGRQFSNSRSEMNVSTLELGDSALYLCASSGSGRSSTDTQYFGPGTRLTVL.

The chain links TRBV19 to TRBJ2-1; 8 bases align to TRBD2. Germline values: CDR1 LNHDA, CDR2 SQIVND (reference sequence). V trimming: 9 bases; J trimming: 2 bases; junction bases outside the gene matches: 9. This CDR3 has 15 amino acids. The CDR3 reads CASGRGGTPYNEQFF. For the CDR3, the DNA is TGTGCCAGCGGCCGGGGGGGGACCCCCTACAATGAGCAGTTCTTC.

The chain uses TRBV9 and TRBJ1-1; no clear D gene. CDR3 size: 15 residues. Per germline, CDR1 SGDLS and CDR2 YYNGEE. The V end lost 0 bases, the J end lost 4 bases, and 13 bases lay between the germline ends. The CDR3 region is CASSVASVVGTEAFF. The CDR3 bases are TGTGCCAGCAGCGTAGCTTCGGTGGTTGGCACTGAAGCTTTCTTT.

The V gene is TRBV4-1, the J gene TRBJ2-7; D perhaps matches TRBD2 (6 bases). Per germline, CDR1 MGHRA and CDR2 YSYEKL. This CDR3 is 14 amino acids long. The V end was cut by 2 bases, the J end by 4 bases, with 12 bases between. CDR3 amino acids: CASSQTIREYEQYF. The DNA for the CDR3 is TGCGCCAGCAGCCAAACGATCCGGGAGTACGAGCAGTACTTC.

The genes are TRBV6-1 and TRBJ1-1; unclear D gene. This CDR3 has 14 residues. Germline V CDR1 and CDR2: MNHNS, SASEGT. Trimming cost V 3 bases and J 0 bases, with 8 bases left between them. The CDR3 loop reads CASSDGRLNTEAFF. The CDR3, as DNA: TGTGCCAGCAGTGATGGCAGATTGAACACTGAAGCTTTCTTT.

The V call is TRBV30, the J call TRBJ2-3, with TRBD2 as a possible D gene (6 bases). CDR1 and CDR2 (germline): GTSNPN, SVGIG (reference sequence). The germline V and J ends were trimmed by 4 bases and 3 bases, with 8 bases remaining between them. This CDR3 has 12 residues. In DNA form, the CDR3 reads TGTGCCTGGAATCGGGGGACAGATACGCAGTATTTT. It codes for CAWNRGTDTQYF.

This rearrangement joins TRBV4-3 to TRBJ1-5; weak D call: TRBD1 (6 bases). Between the trimmed V and J ends, which lost 1 base and 2 bases, there was a span of 9 bases. This CDR3 has 15 amino acids. Per the germline V gene, CDR1 is LGHNA and CDR2 is YSLEER. The CDR3 protein is CASSQGSGGNQPQHF. In nucleotides, the CDR3 is TGCGCCAGCAGCCAAGGATCAGGGGGCAATCAGCCCCAGCATTTT.

The V gene is TRBV6-6, the J gene TRBJ2-1; 14 bases align to TRBD2. The V gene end was trimmed by 6 bases and the J gene end by 9 bases; junction bases not matched to a gene: 10. The CDR3 has 16 amino acids. The germline V gene encodes CDR1 MNHNY and CDR2 SVGAGI (reference sequence). Here the CDR3 reads CASSPTGTSGSSEQFF. The CDR3 nucleotides read TGTGCCAGCAGCCCTACCGGGACTAGCGGGAGTAGTGAGCAGTTCTTC.